Reported below is one T cell receptor (beta chain). Its target is unknown. The data belong to a study of CD8 T cells in Susac syndrome. Overall study: Patients with Susac syndrome were therapy-naive, treated with corticosteroids, or treated with intravenous immunoglobulin alone when blood was collected.

The V gene's germline CDR1 is DFQATT and CDR2 SNEGSKA (reference sequence). This CDR3 is 13 amino acids long. J gave up 3 bases and V 8 bases, and 3 bases lay outside the gene matches. General study results and limits: Clonal expansion did not appear in Susac syndrome CD4+ T cell repertoires.

Both CD4+ and CD8+ T cells were negatively isolated, and TEMRA cells underwent FACS enrichment. After extraction with the RNeasy kit, 0.5 to 1 ug of the RNA was reverse transcribed using random hexamers. The amplification used immunoSEQ multiplex PCR on TCR beta CDR3; it spanned 54 Vbeta and 13 Jbeta. MiXCR, applied by TCRdb to the immunoSEQ multiplex PCR reads, yields one record per CDR3 protein. Of 150,000 to 200,000 distinct CDR3 sequences detected, 90% to 95% appear once; the ten largest clones hold roughly 0.11%. The sample was CD4+ T cells from PBMCs. The chain couples TRBV20-1 to TRBJ2-1; 11 bases are shared with TRBD2. The source of this sequence is a human donor with Susac syndrome. The CDR3: CSPGTSGYNEQFF. DNA for the CDR3: TGCAGTCCCGGGACTAGCGGCTACAATGAGCAGTTCTTC.